This T cell receptor beta chain was retrieved from a study of PD-1 blockade in classical Hodgkin lymphoma. Assay used: immunoSEQ multiplex PCR; TCRdb lists only in-frame clones, some missing. The table lists about 97,000 clones, approximately 83% of them singletons, with more than 9% in the top ten. All trial patients relapsed after autologous stem cell transplantation. Classification of best responses gave complete response, partial response or progressive disease. Germline CDR1 is LNHNV and CDR2 is YYDKDF (reference sequence). CDR3 length: 15 amino acids. V was trimmed by 0 bases and J by 2 bases, leaving 8 bases between them.

Material: peripheral blood mononuclear cells (PBMCs), obtained at baseline. The chain combines TRBV15 with TRBJ2-1, with D perhaps assigned TRBD1 or TRBD2 (6 bases each). The receptor was derived from a human donor with classical Hodgkin lymphoma. DNA of the CDR3: TGTGCCACCAGCAGAGAGGAGGGGGCCTACAATGAGCAGTTCTTC. It specifies CATSREEGAYNEQFF.